Shown below are 14 T cell receptor beta chains from a single sample sequenced in a study of Graves' ophthalmopathy and Graves' hyperthyroidism (dated by TCRdb to the late 2010s). This sample was sequenced with an Illumina HiSeq 2000. TCR beta CDR3 regions were amplified from RNA transcripts for repertoire sequencing. The first round of RT-PCR was done with HTBI primers and the Qiagen OneStep RT-PCR kit, and was followed by a second round of multiplex PCR, then size selection and purification. TCRdb redid the processing of the public reads, applying fastp at Q25 and MiXCR, and retained in-frame beta chains. For every CDR3 protein sequence, its rows merge into one entry that carries the most common genes and DNA. The sample includes 600,000 to 950,000 distinct CDR3 sequences, with about 44% observed a single time. The ten largest clones add up to less than 55% of the sample. Sequencing was carried out using peripheral blood. The receptor source for this set is an adult man with Graves' ophthalmopathy.

Comment on this clonotype: Here the CDR3 omits its conserved ending phenylalanine or tryptophan, so a read error is the likely source. The limits of the CDR3 on the DNA are not certain, so only TCRdb's listed CDR3 is given. The rearrangement links TRBV29-1 to TRBJ1-2. 10 amino acids form the CDR3, both terminal residues included. The germline CDR1 and CDR2 sequences are SQVTM and ANQGSEA. The CDR3 is CSVEDGANSY.

This clonotype was detected a few times. This chain connects TRBV5-8 to TRBJ2-7; maybe TRBD2 (5 bases). This CDR3 has 14 residues. Trimming stripped 0 bases from V and 5 bases from J, with 12 bases between. The germline V gene encodes CDR1 SGHTS and CDR2 YDEGEE. The CDR3 sequence: CASSLGLDWNEQYF. The CDR3 DNA sequence: TGTGCCAGCAGCTTGGGACTGGACTGGAACGAGCAGTACTTC.

The chain recombines TRBV25-1 with TRBJ2-2; 7 bases agree with TRBD1. The CDR3 length is 16 residues. Trimming at V came to 6 bases and at J to 5 bases, leaving 12 bases not matched to a gene. Germline V CDR1 and CDR2: MGHDK, SYGVNS. CDR3 sequence: CASSSDGTVRTGELFF. Here the CDR3 DNA reads TGTGCCAGCAGCTCCGATGGGACAGTACGGACCGGGGAGCTGTTTTTT.

The gene calls are TRBV2 and TRBJ2-2; the match to TRBD1 covers 9 bases. Germline assignment: CDR1 SNHLY and CDR2 FYNNEI. After removal of 4 bases from V and 6 bases from J, the junction contained 3 bases not matched to a gene. This CDR3 region has 14 residues. The CDR3 DNA follows: TGTGCCAGCAGTGGAAGGACAGGGGCCGGGGAGCTGTTTTTT. It yields the protein CASSGRTGAGELFF.

This clonotype was observed a few times. A much larger clone sits a single nucleotide away, making a read error possible. This chain uses TRBV12-3 or TRBV12-4 with TRBJ1-6; 10 bases map to TRBD1. The CDR3 has 13 amino acids. V lost 6 bases to trimming and J lost 11 bases; unmatched junction nucleotides: 4. The CDR3 here is CASRGTGEPPLHF. DNA of the CDR3: TGTGCCAGCAGGGGGACAGGGGAACCACCCCTCCACTTT.

This clonotype turned up a few times. This chain joins TRBV7-2 and TRBJ2-7; a possible D gene is TRBD2 (7 bases). CDR3 length equals 15 residues. Germline V CDR1 and CDR2: SGHTA, FQGNSA. Trimming left V 1 base short and J 3 bases short, with 13 bases between. The CDR3 protein is CASSLGRGGVYEQYF. CDR3 DNA: TGTGCCAGCAGCTTAGGCAGGGGAGGGGTCTACGAGCAGTACTTC.

This clonotype has a single count. The chain combines TRBV11-2 with TRBJ1-5; D not certain. CDR3 size: 14 residues. From germline, CDR1 is SGHAT and CDR2 FQNNGV. With 5 bases removed from V and 4 bases from J, the gap between germline ends came to 12 bases. The chain's CDR3 is CASSPRARNQPQHF. As DNA, the CDR3 is TGTGCCAGCAGCCCCCGGGCCCGGAATCAGCCCCAGCATTTT.

This clonotype was detected a few times. The V and J genes are TRBV7-2 and TRBJ1-6; D is perhaps TRBD1 (5 bases). The V end lost 11 bases, the J end lost 0 bases, and 8 bases lay between the germline ends. This CDR3 is 13 amino acids long. Germline V lookup: CDR1 SGHTA, CDR2 FQGNSA. This chain's CDR3 is CAAGSSYNSPLHF. CDR3 bases: TGTGCCGCAGGGAGCTCCTATAATTCACCCCTCCACTTT.

Comments on this clonotype: With a much larger clone just one base away, this may be a read error. The genes are TRBV7-2 and TRBJ2-7, with a possible D match to TRBD1 (6 bases). In germline, CDR1 is SGHTA, CDR2 FQGNSA. This CDR3 contains 14 residues. The CDR3 is CASSWGTWSREQYF. CDR3 bases: TGCGCCAGCAGCTGGGGGACATGGTCGAGGGAGCAGTACTTC. Based on the CDR3 plus reference TRBV7-2 and TRBJ2-7, the full variable domain is GAGVSQSPSNKVTEKGKDVELRCDPISGHTALYWYRQSLGQGLEFLIYFQGNSAPDKSGLPSDRFSAERTGGSVSTLTIQRTQQEDSAVYLCASSWGTWSREQYFGPGTRLTVT.

The chain employs TRBV7-3 and TRBJ2-7; 8 positions agree with TRBD2. V lost 6 bases and J lost 1; bases outside the gene matches: 14. From germline, CDR1 is SGHTA and CDR2 FQGTGA. The CDR3 covers 17 residues. The CDR3 is CASRPPGGVGRSYEQYF. The CDR3 nucleotides read TGTGCCAGCAGGCCCCCGGGGGGGGTCGGACGATCCTACGAGCAGTACTTC. Using reference TRBV7-3 and TRBJ2-7 for the parts outside the CDR3, the full variable domain is GAGVSQTPSNKVTEKGKYVELRCDPISGHTALYWYRQSLGQGPEFLIYFQGTGAADDSGLPNDRFFAVRPEGSVSTLKIQRTERGDSAVYLCASRPPGGVGRSYEQYFGPGTRLTVT.

This clonotype has only a few counts. The V and J genes are TRBV9 and TRBJ1-3; no firm D call. Trimming removed 5 bases from V and 0 bases from J, with 12 bases in between. Germline CDR1 SGDLS, CDR2 YYNGEE. This CDR3 region has 15 residues. The CDR3 protein is CASSYSPGSGNTIYF. For the CDR3, the DNA is TGTGCCAGCAGTTACTCGCCGGGCTCTGGAAACACCATATATTTT.

This clonotype was counted many times. V is TRBV7-2 and J is TRBJ1-2; D is perhaps TRBD1 (5 bases). Trimming left V 4 bases short and J 0 bases short, with 18 bases between. Germline CDR1 and CDR2: SGHTA and FQGNSA. CDR3 length: 17 amino acids. Here the CDR3 DNA reads TGTGCCAGCAGCTCAGAGGGGAGGACCACAGCTAACTATGGCTACACCTTC. The encoded protein is CASSSEGRTTANYGYTF.

V is TRBV19 and J is TRBJ1-2; no clear D gene. Trimming took 8 bases from V and 4 from J, leaving 11 bases between them. The CDR3 is made up of 12 amino acids. The germline CDR1 and CDR2 sequences are LNHDA and SQIVND (reference sequence). The CDR3 nucleotides read TGTGCCAGTGCCGGTTCTATCTATGGCTACACCTTC. Translating gives CASAGSIYGYTF.

Comment on this clonotype: A clone one base away is much larger, so this may be a read error. The rearrangement joins TRBV2 to TRBJ1-1; 7 positions agree with TRBD1. The CDR3 is made up of 14 amino acids. From germline, CDR1 is SNHLY and CDR2 FYNNEI. The CDR3 region has the DNA TGTGTCAGCAGTTATGACAGGGAGAGGTCTGAAGCTTTCTTT. Protein product: CVSSYDRERSEAFF.